Sequencing of this TCR beta chain was carried out in a study of blood T cell repertoires in COVID-19. Clones were read by immunoSEQ multiplex PCR, and TCRdb kept only the in-frame ones, dropping some. This table holds about 480,000 clones, roughly nine tenths found once. This CDR3 contains 14 residues. V lost 8 bases to trimming and J lost 2 bases; unmatched junction nucleotides: 7. CDR1 is LGHNT and CDR2 is FRNRAP in the germline V gene. The V call is TRBV12-5, the J call TRBJ2-7; 9 bases agree with TRBD2. The clonotype was recovered from a man aged 18 to 35 with COVID-19, enrolled during active disease. The sequencing input was peripheral blood. The CDR3 loop is CASLRLAGTYEQYF. CDR3 DNA: TGTGCTAGTCTCCGGCTAGCGGGAACCTACGAGCAGTACTTC.